Reported below is one TCR beta chain. Its antigen is not identified. This entry is derived from a study of CD8 T cells in Susac syndrome. Study conclusions and caveats: Around 15 Susac-specific public clones were found in total CD8+ repertoires and five in CD8+ TEMRA repertoires.

Germline loops: CDR1 KGHSH, CDR2 LQKENI. The J segment lost 6 bases and the V segment lost 0 bases, leaving 7 bases of the junction unmatched. There are 17 residues in the CDR3. RNA amounts of about 0.5 to 1 ug underwent reverse transcription with random hexamers. Coverage of TCR beta CDR3 amplification by immunoSEQ multiplex PCR extended to 54 Vbeta and 13 Jbeta. MiXCR, run by TCRdb on the immunoSEQ multiplex PCR reads, gives a single entry per CDR3 protein. The table includes 92,000 or so distinct CDR3 sequences, around 96% detected once. Sequenced input: CD8+ T cells from PBMCs. This chain joins TRBV18 and TRBJ1-6; 8 bases fit TRBD1. This TCR derives from a human donor with Susac syndrome. The CDR3 protein is CASSPPGLQGANSPLHF. The CDR3 DNA reads TGTGCCAGCTCACCACCGGGCCTCCAGGGGGCTAATTCACCCCTCCACTTT.